Below, one TCR beta chain is given with its context. The CDR3 is 12 residues long. Trimming cost V 0 bases and J 6 bases, with 6 bases left between them. CDR1 WSHSY and CDR2 SAAADI come from the germline V gene. The table came from immunoSEQ multiplex PCR; TCRdb's copy has only in-frame clones and leaves some out. The table has under 2,000,000 clones, just under 95% seen once. This entry comes from a study of shared clonotypes between healthy human individuals. Terminally differentiated effector memory CD45RA+ cells were excluded from the naive CD8 cells, which were CD45RO-negative and positively selected for CCR7.

This TCR was recovered from a man aged 18 to 30 in good health. Sequencing was done on a sample of naive CD8+ T cells sorted from blood. The J gene is TRBJ2-7, the V gene TRBV10-2; no definite D call. In nucleotides, the CDR3 is TGCGCCAGCAGTGAGTCGATGGGCGAGCAGTACTTC. It translates to CASSESMGEQYF.